The rows below give T cell receptor beta chains drawn from one sample of a study of Ad26.COV2.S vaccination and SARS-CoV-2 variants. Some clones are missing from TCRdb's copy, which holds only in-frame ones; the method was immunoSEQ multiplex PCR. The sample has 400,000 to 450,000 clones; about 90% are singletons. This sample comprised peripheral blood, obtained in a trial of Ad26.COV2.S vaccine versus placebo. These receptors were obtained from a person between 18 and 60 years old who received the Ad26.COV2.S COVID-19 vaccine or a placebo. The CDR3 runs from the conserved cysteine through the conserved F or W. D genes are given only for firm matches. A clone size is listed for some rows: how often the clone was seen (once, few, many), or a class if it is expanded.

14,TRBJ2-7,once,-,TRBV4-3,TGCGCCAGCAGCCAGACGGACGCGGGCTACGAGCAGTACTTC,CASSQTDAGYEQYF
16,TRBJ2-5,-,TRBD2,TRBV5-4,TGTGCCAGCAGCCCGCAGGGCGGGAGAAGTCGGGAGACCCAGTACTTC,CASSPQGGRSRETQYF
16,TRBJ2-1,-,-,TRBV19,TGTGCCACTAACCTCGGGAAGGGGGGGGTCCACAATGAGCAGTTCTTC,CATNLGKGGVHNEQFF
13,TRBJ2-7,-,-,TRBV6-5,TGTGCCAGCAGTCGGAGGGGTTACTACGAGCAGTACTTC,CASSRRGYYEQYF
15,TRBJ2-7,-,TRBD1,TRBV7-6,TGTGCCAGCAGCCGCCGACAGGGGGCGTCCTACGAGCAGTACTTC,CASSRRQGASYEQYF
13,TRBJ1-6,-,-,TRBV6-5,TGTGCCAGCAACAGGGATGGCGGTTCACCCCTCCACTTT,CASNRDGGSPLHF
19,TRBJ1-4,-,TRBD1,TRBV12-5,TGTGCTAGTGGTTTGACCCCCTCGGGACAGGGAGGCCGTTTCGAAAAACTGTTTTTT,CASGLTPSGQGGRFEKLFF
16,TRBJ2-5,-,-,TRBV18,TGTGCCAGCTCACCACCGGCGGGGGCCACCCAAGAGACCCAGTACTTC,CASSPPAGATQETQYF
17,TRBJ1-1,-,TRBD1,TRBV9,TGTGCCAGCAGCGTAACCAGCCCCATACAGGGGGACACTGAAGCTTTCTTT,CASSVTSPIQGDTEAFF
16,TRBJ1-2,-,-,TRBV3-1/TRBV3-2,TGTGCCAGCAGCCAATCAGGAGGCAGGGGTGCGTATGGCTACACCTTC,CASSQSGGRGAYGYTF
15,TRBJ1-1,-,-,TRBV6-5,TGTGCCAGCAGTCCACAGGGAGGGGGAAACACTGAAGCTTTCTTT,CASSPQGGGNTEAFF
20,TRBJ1-4,-,TRBD1,TRBV4-1,TGCGCCAGCAGCCATGTTCCAAGGGCGGGACAGAGTGCAACTAATGAAAAACTGTTTTTT,CASSHVPRAGQSATNEKLFF
18,TRBJ1-5,-,-,TRBV2,TGTGCCAGCAGTGATTGGGCAGATGGCACCTCGGGGCATCAGCCCCAGCATTTT,CASSDWADGTSGHQPQHF
16,TRBJ1-3,few,-,TRBV6-6,TGTGCCAGCAGCCACACAGGGTTCGGGTCTGGAAACACCATATATTTT,CASSHTGFGSGNTIYF
16,TRBJ2-7,once,-,TRBV7-2,TGTGCCAGCAGCTTAGCGGCCCTCGGAGTACCTTACGAGCAGTACTTC,CASSLAALGVPYEQYF
15,TRBJ2-3,once,-,TRBV5-8,TGTGCCAGCAGCTTAGGACAGAAATACACAGATACGCAGTATTTT,CASSLGQKYTDTQYF
12,TRBJ2-7,few,-,TRBV5-4,TGTGCCAGCAGCTTGGATTTCTACGAGCAGTACTTC,CASSLDFYEQYF
14,TRBJ2-3,-,TRBD2,TRBV2,TGTGCCAGCAGTACCGGGACTAGTCCGGATACGCAGTATTTT,CASSTGTSPDTQYF
15,TRBJ2-3,-,-,TRBV4-3,TGCGCCAGCAGCCCGGAGCTAGAGCGTACAGATACGCAGTATTTT,CASSPELERTDTQYF
11,TRBJ2-7,few,-,TRBV6-2/TRBV6-3,TGTGCCAGCAGTTACTCCACAGAGCAGTACTTC,CASSYSTEQYF
16,TRBJ2-3,-,-,TRBV18,TGTGCCAGCTCACCACTCGAGGGAATGTGGACAGATACGCAGTATTTT,CASSPLEGMWTDTQYF
16,TRBJ1-4,-,-,TRBV4-3,TGCGCCAGCAGCCAAGAGGGCAGGGGTAGGGGTGAAAAACTGTTTTTT,CASSQEGRGRGEKLFF
11,TRBJ2-5,-,-,TRBV6-2/TRBV6-3,TGTGCCAGCAGTCGAGGAGAGACCCAGTACTTC,CASSRGETQYF
18,TRBJ2-7,once,TRBD2,TRBV28,TGTGCCAGCAGTTTACCGATTTGGGAGCGGGGGGTTACCTACGAGCAGTACTTC,CASSLPIWERGVTYEQYF